Below, 30 T cell receptor beta chains from the same sample are listed, as sequenced in a study of blood T cell repertoires in COVID-19. The table came from immunoSEQ multiplex PCR; TCRdb's copy has only in-frame clones and leaves some out. Among over 250,000 clones, around nine tenths were seen once, and the ten largest hold roughly 2.6%. Sequencing input: PBMCs or T cells enriched from blood (not recorded which). The receptor source for this set is a woman in her late teens or twenties who had recovered from COVID-19.

The V gene is TRBV27, the J gene TRBJ2-3, with 12 bases identical to TRBD2. V lost 8 bases and J lost 4; bases outside the gene matches: 1. Germline lookup yields CDR1 MNHEY and CDR2 SMNVEV (reference sequence). The CDR3 covers 13 residues. CDR3 DNA sequence: TGTGCCAGCGGACTAGCGGGACCAGATACGCAGTATTTT. Translating gives CASGLAGPDTQYF.

This rearrangement joins TRBV10-2 to TRBJ2-1, with TRBD2 matching over 9 bases. Per germline, CDR1 WSHSY and CDR2 SAAADI. V was pared by 5 bases and J by 8 bases, with 13 bases of the junction left unmatched. This CDR3 contains 16 residues. This CDR3 is CASSSWTSATVDEQFF. CDR3 nucleotides: TGCGCCAGCAGTTCATGGACTAGCGCCACCGTGGATGAGCAGTTCTTC.

J is TRBJ2-5 and V is TRBV25-1; TRBD2 matches at 14 bases. J lost 4 bases, V lost 4 bases, and 2 bases had no gene match. Germline loops: CDR1 MGHDK, CDR2 SYGVNS. The length of the CDR3 is 15 residues. CDR3 sequence reads: CASSAGLAGVETQYF. Written as DNA, the CDR3 is TGTGCCAGCAGTGCGGGACTAGCGGGAGTAGAGACCCAGTACTTC.

The V and J genes are TRBV29-1 and TRBJ2-7; TRBD2 agrees at 7 bases. CDR3 length: 14 amino acids. CDR1 SQVTM and CDR2 ANQGSEA come from the germline V gene. With V trimmed by 2 bases and J by 6 bases, 10 bases remained unmatched. CDR3 loop: CSVELGGTVPEQYF. CDR3 coding DNA: TGCAGCGTTGAATTGGGGGGGACCGTTCCCGAGCAGTACTTC.

This clone was observed a single time. V gene TRBV9 combines with J gene TRBJ1-1; D gene ambiguous. V lost 4 bases and J 1 base, leaving 17 bases between the germline ends. CDR1 and CDR2 (germline): SGDLS, YYNGEE. CDR3 size: 16 residues. This chain's CDR3 is CASSPQGARGNTEAFF. The CDR3 DNA follows: TGTGCCAGCAGCCCCCAAGGAGCGCGGGGGAACACTGAAGCTTTCTTT.

The chain employs TRBV11-3 and TRBJ1-6, with a weak D call TRBD1 (5 bases). The length of the CDR3 is 14 residues. V lost 5 bases to trimming and J lost 6 bases, with 11 bases between them. CDR1 is SGHNT, CDR2 YENEEA, per germline. The CDR3 nucleotides are TGTGCCAGCAGCCCGGGACTGATTAATTCACCCCTCCACTTT. This gives the protein CASSPGLINSPLHF.

The chain couples TRBV18 to TRBJ1-1; maybe TRBD1 (6 bases). Germline V CDR1 and CDR2: KGHSH, LQKENI. This CDR3 is built from 14 residues. Trimming took 3 bases from V and 5 from J, leaving 13 bases between them. CDR3 sequence: CASSPTQGFTEAFF. In nucleotides, the CDR3 is TGTGCCAGCTCACCTACACAGGGATTTACTGAAGCTTTCTTT.

The chain has TRBV7-9 and TRBJ1-2, with TRBD1 matching over 8 bases. This CDR3 comprises 16 residues. The germline gives CDR1 SEHNR, CDR2 FQNEAQ (reference sequence). Germline trimming cut 3 bases from V and 0 bases from J; bases unmatched to any gene: 6. Written as DNA, the CDR3 is TGTGCCAGCAGCTTTCCGGGACAGGCGTCTAACTATGGCTACACCTTC. Its protein product is CASSFPGQASNYGYTF.

V gene TRBV14 combines with J gene TRBJ2-1; 7 bases agree with TRBD2. Germline CDR1 reads SGHDN; CDR2 reads FVKESK. V was pared by 4 bases and J by 0 bases, with 3 bases of the junction left unmatched. The CDR3 totals 15 residues. CDR3 DNA: TGTGCCAGCAGCCTACGGGACTACTCCTACAATGAGCAGTTCTTC. This sequence encodes CASSLRDYSYNEQFF. The variable domain in full, with the rest retrieved from reference TRBV14 and TRBJ2-1, is EAGVTQFPSHSVIEKGQTVTLRCDPISGHDNLYWYRRVMGKEIKFLLHFVKESKQDESGMPNNRFLAERTGGTYSTLKVQPAELEDSGVYFCASSLRDYSYNEQFFGPGTRLTVL.

The chain is built from TRBV6-5 and TRBJ2-5, with 11 bases fitting TRBD2. From germline, CDR1 is MNHEY and CDR2 SVGAGI. The CDR3 sequence is 15 residues long. J gave up 2 bases and V 7 bases, and 6 bases lay outside the gene matches. The CDR3 nucleotides read TGTGCCAGCACCCGGGGACTAGCGGAGCAAGAGACCCAGTACTTC. Translated, it gives CASTRGLAEQETQYF.

A word on this clone: A junction end diverges from the germline sequence, so it may reflect a read error. This rearrangement joins TRBV7-8 to TRBJ1-5; 7 bases align to TRBD1. Germline assignment: CDR1 SGHVS and CDR2 FQNEAQ. The CDR3 is 15 residues long. The CDR3 DNA is TGTGCCAGCAGTTTAGACAGGGTGCTTAATCAGCCCCAGCATTTT. This codes for CASSLDRVLNQPQHF.

This sequence joins TRBV10-1 and TRBJ2-3; no reliable D call. The germline gives CDR1 WNHNN, CDR2 SYGVQD (reference sequence). The V gene lost 4 bases and the J gene lost 1 base, with 6 bases spanning the gap. This CDR3 contains 13 residues. The CDR3 DNA sequence: TGCGCCAGCAGTGTCCCGGGCACAGATACGCAGTATTTT. Protein product: CASSVPGTDTQYF.

V gene TRBV20-1 combines with J gene TRBJ2-5, with D perhaps matching TRBD2 (6 bases). The CDR3 covers 13 residues. Germline CDR1 and CDR2: DFQATT and SNEGSKA (reference sequence). Deletions cut 3 bases from V and 5 bases from J, with 13 bases between. CDR3 DNA sequence: TGCAGTGCTAGTCAGGGAGGTGAGGAGACCCAGTACTTC. This codes for CSASQGGEETQYF.

The chain is built from TRBV7-9 and TRBJ1-1; weak D call: TRBD1 (5 bases). This CDR3 contains 17 residues. V lost 3 bases and J lost 1, with 18 bases in between. Germline V CDR1 and CDR2: SEHNR, FQNEAQ (reference sequence). The CDR3 region is CASSFLEDNWENTEAFF. DNA for the CDR3: TGTGCCAGCAGCTTCCTCGAGGACAACTGGGAGAACACTGAAGCTTTCTTT.

The gene calls are TRBV6-5 and TRBJ1-2; weak D call: TRBD1 (6 bases). From germline, CDR1 is MNHEY and CDR2 SVGAGI. The V end was cut by 2 bases, the J end by 6 bases, with 10 bases between. The CDR3 is 13 residues long. The CDR3 loop reads CASSYGGADGYTF. The CDR3 nucleotides read TGTGCCAGCAGTTACGGGGGGGCTGATGGCTACACCTTC.

This clone appeared once. This sequence joins TRBV28 and TRBJ2-7; 7 nucleotides line up with TRBD1. V was clipped by 11 bases and J by 0 bases; unmatched bases: 10. The germline V gene encodes CDR1 MDHEN and CDR2 SYDVKM. This CDR3 has 14 amino acids. The CDR3: CAAMERDSSYEQYF. CDR3 DNA sequence: TGTGCCGCCATGGAACGGGACAGCTCCTACGAGCAGTACTTC.

The count of this clone is one. The gene calls are TRBV19 and TRBJ1-3; 8 bases agree with TRBD1. Per the germline V gene, CDR1 is LNHDA and CDR2 is SQIVND (reference sequence). V was pared by 1 base and J by 2 bases, with 1 base of the junction left unmatched. The CDR3 is 15 amino acids. In DNA form, the CDR3 reads TGTGCCAGTAGTATAGGGGACAGGCCTGGAAACACCATATATTTT. It specifies CASSIGDRPGNTIYF.

The genes are TRBV25-1 and TRBJ1-4; tentative D call: TRBD1 (6 bases). V lost 6 bases, J lost 4 bases, and 18 bases lay in between. This CDR3 is 16 amino acids long. Germline CDR1 MGHDK, CDR2 SYGVNS. Written as DNA, the CDR3 is TGTGCCAGCAGCAGTGCTTTTGGACAGATTAATGAAAAACTGTTTTTT. It translates to CASSSAFGQINEKLFF. Based on the CDR3 plus reference TRBV25-1 and TRBJ1-4, the full variable domain is EADIYQTPRYLVIGTGKKITLECSQTMGHDKMYWYQQDPGMELHLIHYSYGVNSTEKGDLSSESTVSRIRTEHFPLTLESARPSHTSQYLCASSSAFGQINEKLFFGSGTQLSVL.

The chain recombines TRBV7-8 with TRBJ1-1; the D gene is possibly TRBD1 (5 bases). This CDR3 is built from 15 residues. The V end lost 2 bases, the J end lost 1 base, and 11 bases lay between the germline ends. Germline V CDR1 and CDR2: SGHVS, FQNEAQ. CDR3 amino acids: CASSLQLGGNTEAFF. CDR3 nucleotide sequence: TGTGCCAGCAGCTTACAACTGGGGGGGAACACTGAAGCTTTCTTT.

The gene calls are TRBV10-3 and TRBJ1-2, with D hard to call. This CDR3 is 13 amino acids long. Germline V CDR1 and CDR2: ENHRY, SYGVKD. Deletions cut 0 bases from V and 7 bases from J, with 9 bases between. DNA of the CDR3: TGTGCCATCAGTGAGTCGAAAACAGCTGGCTACACCTTC. Residues: CAISESKTAGYTF.

The CDR3 here is CAWSDSSYNSPLHF. The CDR3, as DNA: TGTGCCTGGAGTGACAGCTCCTATAATTCACCCCTCCACTTT. This chain uses TRBV30 with TRBJ1-6; D is unresolved. CDR1 and CDR2 (germline): GTSNPN, SVGIG (reference sequence). The CDR3 contains 14 residues. The V and J ends lost 1 base and 0 bases respectively, with 4 bases between them.

This chain uses TRBV29-1 with TRBJ2-5; 16 nucleotides align to TRBD2. CDR1 and CDR2 (germline): SQVTM, ANQGSEA. The V segment lost 3 bases and the J segment 5 bases; nucleotides outside the gene matches: 9. This CDR3 comprises 17 residues. The CDR3 loop reads CSVDWGTSGRAFETQYF. DNA of the CDR3: TGCAGCGTTGATTGGGGGACTAGCGGGAGGGCTTTTGAGACCCAGTACTTC.

The V call is TRBV15, the J call TRBJ1-6; weak D call: TRBD1 (5 bases). CDR3 length equals 15 residues. Per the germline V gene, CDR1 is LNHNV and CDR2 is YYDKDF (reference sequence). Trimming pared 0 bases from V and 10 bases from J, leaving 13 bases between. CDR3 nucleotide sequence: TGTGCCACCAGCAGAGATGGGGCGCCGGGCTCACCCCTCCACTTT. Translating it yields CATSRDGAPGSPLHF.

The chain has TRBV10-2 and TRBJ2-1, with 8 bases lining up with TRBD2. Germline V gives CDR1 WSHSY, CDR2 SAAADI. There are 14 residues in the CDR3. The V gene end was trimmed by 4 bases and the J gene end by 6 bases; junction bases not matched to a gene: 5. In nucleotides, the CDR3 is TGCGCCAGCAGTGTTGGACGGGGGGGCAATGAGCAGTTCTTC. Translated, it gives CASSVGRGGNEQFF.

The J gene is TRBJ1-2, the V gene TRBV20-1, with D hard to call. With 1 base removed from V and 8 bases from J, the gap between germline ends came to 5 bases. This CDR3 contains 10 residues. Per the germline V gene, CDR1 is DFQATT and CDR2 is SNEGSKA (reference sequence). The chain's CDR3 is CSARVGGYTF. The CDR3 DNA follows: TGCAGTGCTAGAGTGGGCGGCTACACCTTC.

The gene calls are TRBV5-4 and TRBJ2-5, with 11 bases aligning to TRBD1. The ends lost 3 bases at V and 2 bases at J; junction bases unmatched: 6. Germline-derived CDR1 and CDR2 are SGHNT and YYREEE (reference sequence). The CDR3 has 16 amino acids. The CDR3 bases are TGTGCCAGCAGCTGGGACAGGGGGGATGAGCAAGAGACCCAGTACTTC. As protein: CASSWDRGDEQETQYF.

The chain joins TRBV18 to TRBJ1-6; D remains ambiguous. The V gene lost 6 bases and the J gene lost 8 bases, with 14 bases spanning the gap. The germline CDR1 and CDR2 sequences are KGHSH and LQKENI. This CDR3 is 14 amino acids long. CDR3 amino acids: CASSRPNQDSPLHF. For the CDR3, the DNA is TGTGCCAGCTCCCGTCCTAACCAAGATTCACCCCTCCACTTT.

The chain couples TRBV6-2 or TRBV6-3 to TRBJ2-5, with 9 bases aligning to TRBD2. The ends lost 2 bases at V and 5 bases at J; junction bases unmatched: 0. This CDR3 has 13 residues. Germline lookup yields CDR1 MNHEY and CDR2 SVGEGT. CDR3 in amino acids: CASSYGLAETQYF. CDR3 nucleotides: TGTGCCAGCAGTTACGGACTAGCGGAGACCCAGTACTTC.

The rearrangement links TRBV7-2 to TRBJ2-3, with 7 bases identical to TRBD2. Germline V gene data show CDR1 as SGHTA and CDR2 as FQGNSA. V gave up 6 bases and J gave up 3 bases; unmatched junction bases: 9. The CDR3 is 15 residues long. The CDR3 loop reads CASSLRRERTDTQYF. CDR3 sequence (DNA): TGTGCCAGCAGTCTGAGGCGGGAGAGGACAGATACGCAGTATTTT.

The chain is built from TRBV3-1 (or the pseudogene TRBV3-2) and TRBJ2-5, with 8 nucleotides matching TRBD1. From germline, CDR1 is LGHDT and CDR2 YNNKEL (reference sequence). CDR3 length equals 14 residues. Trimming at V came to 4 bases and at J to 5 bases, leaving 6 bases not matched to a gene. This chain's CDR3 is CASSPNRGTETQYF. CDR3 bases: TGTGCCAGCAGCCCGAACAGGGGGACGGAGACCCAGTACTTC.